These T cell receptor beta chains were read from a single sample in a study of monozygotic twins with inflammatory bowel disease. From the 5' RACE reads, TCRdb lists one entry per CDR3 protein and no DNA. Its listing shows approximately 330,000 distinct CDR3 sequences. Specimen: blood. The receptor source for this set is a human donor with ulcerative colitis or Crohn's disease, or a healthy co-twin of an affected twin (not recorded which). CDR3s include the opening cysteine and the closing phenylalanine or tryptophan. The order of the fields is CDR3 length, V gene, J gene, CDR3 protein.

cdr3_length: 11; v_call: TRBV6-1; j_call: TRBJ1-3; cdr3_aa: CATLVGNTIYF
cdr3_length: 14; v_call: TRBV4-1; j_call: TRBJ2-5; cdr3_aa: CASSQEPDQETQYF
cdr3_length: 15; v_call: TRBV6-5; j_call: TRBJ2-5; cdr3_aa: CASSYQSLYQETQYF
cdr3_length: 13; v_call: TRBV30; j_call: TRBJ2-3; cdr3_aa: CAWRDSGGDTQYF
cdr3_length: 15; v_call: TRBV29-1; j_call: TRBJ2-7; cdr3_aa: CSVGGTGDYSYEQYF
cdr3_length: 14; v_call: TRBV20-1; j_call: TRBJ1-2; cdr3_aa: CSAPATVDNYGYTF
cdr3_length: 15; v_call: TRBV7-9; j_call: TRBJ2-1; cdr3_aa: CASSQRGGQANEQFF
cdr3_length: 14; v_call: TRBV30; j_call: TRBJ2-3; cdr3_aa: CACNRGPSTDTQYF
cdr3_length: 14; v_call: TRBV20-1; j_call: TRBJ2-7; cdr3_aa: CSVQSGSTSYEQYF
cdr3_length: 15; v_call: TRBV5-6; j_call: TRBJ2-7; cdr3_aa: CASSAGLAGAYEQYF
cdr3_length: 13; v_call: TRBV7-6; j_call: TRBJ2-7; cdr3_aa: CASSRDRGYEQYF
cdr3_length: 12; v_call: TRBV20-1; j_call: TRBJ1-6; cdr3_aa: CSARGPGSPLHF
cdr3_length: 17; v_call: TRBV5-6; j_call: TRBJ2-2; cdr3_aa: CASSLLPRRTNTGELFF
cdr3_length: 17; v_call: TRBV7-8; j_call: TRBJ2-1; cdr3_aa: CASSQYPRTGGADEQFF
cdr3_length: 11; v_call: TRBV30; j_call: TRBJ2-1; cdr3_aa: CAWSVLNEQFF
cdr3_length: 14; v_call: TRBV24-1; j_call: TRBJ1-2; cdr3_aa: CAASSTGTTYGYTF
cdr3_length: 14; v_call: TRBV5-1; j_call: TRBJ1-1; cdr3_aa: CASSSDGLNTEAFF
cdr3_length: 15; v_call: TRBV5-5; j_call: TRBJ2-1; cdr3_aa: CASSPGHNSYNEQFF
cdr3_length: 13; v_call: TRBV5-1; j_call: TRBJ1-5; cdr3_aa: CASSFRVGEPQHF
cdr3_length: 15; v_call: TRBV7-2; j_call: TRBJ2-7; cdr3_aa: CASSRDTGGAYEQYF
cdr3_length: 17; v_call: TRBV28; j_call: TRBJ1-5; cdr3_aa: CASSLQRMGEEDQPQHF
cdr3_length: 15; v_call: TRBV11-2; j_call: TRBJ2-7; cdr3_aa: CASRTTSGSSYEQYF
cdr3_length: 15; v_call: TRBV5-1; j_call: TRBJ2-5; cdr3_aa: CASSLGNSGQETQYF
cdr3_length: 17; v_call: TRBV20-1; j_call: TRBJ2-1; cdr3_aa: CSAPRTSGRTRDNEQFF
cdr3_length: 12; v_call: TRBV28; j_call: TRBJ2-3; cdr3_aa: CASSQSTDTQYF
cdr3_length: 15; v_call: TRBV7-2; j_call: TRBJ2-7; cdr3_aa: CASSLASVGSYEQYF
cdr3_length: 14; v_call: TRBV5-8; j_call: TRBJ1-5; cdr3_aa: CASSGDSQSLPQHF
cdr3_length: 15; v_call: TRBV7-9; j_call: TRBJ2-6; cdr3_aa: CASSETRGVANVLTF
cdr3_length: 17; v_call: TRBV7-9; j_call: TRBJ2-2; cdr3_aa: CASSFPRVAANTGELFF
cdr3_length: 17; v_call: TRBV4-1; j_call: TRBJ2-1; cdr3_aa: CASSQDRASYGYNEQFF
cdr3_length: 15; v_call: TRBV27; j_call: TRBJ2-7; cdr3_aa: CASSLTYGPSYEQYF
cdr3_length: 15; v_call: TRBV5-1; j_call: TRBJ1-2; cdr3_aa: CASSPGTATGYGYTF
cdr3_length: 16; v_call: TRBV24-1; j_call: TRBJ2-3; cdr3_aa: CATSDLTQDSVDTQYF
cdr3_length: 14; v_call: TRBV18; j_call: TRBJ1-5; cdr3_aa: CASSLDRFGQPQHF
cdr3_length: 13; v_call: TRBV28; j_call: TRBJ2-2; cdr3_aa: CASRSSSTGELFF
cdr3_length: 17; v_call: TRBV18; j_call: TRBJ2-2; cdr3_aa: CASSPSLGTANTGELFF
cdr3_length: 13; v_call: TRBV2; j_call: TRBJ2-7; cdr3_aa: CASSETGSGEQYF
cdr3_length: 14; v_call: TRBV20-1; j_call: TRBJ1-1; cdr3_aa: CSALGQGANTEAFF
cdr3_length: 13; v_call: TRBV5-1; j_call: TRBJ2-1; cdr3_aa: CASSTGQGGAQFF
cdr3_length: 14; v_call: TRBV3-1; j_call: TRBJ2-1; cdr3_aa: CASSPGGPVNEQFF
cdr3_length: 13; v_call: TRBV5-4; j_call: TRBJ1-4; cdr3_aa: CASGDATNEKLFF
cdr3_length: 14; v_call: TRBV7-8; j_call: TRBJ2-2; cdr3_aa: CASSFPTPTGELFF